The TCR beta chain described here comes from a study of blood T cell repertoires in COVID-19. Study-wide context: Samples of COVID-19 (acute and convalescent) were obtained from the United States, Italy and Spain. PBMCs, B-cell-depleted T cells, or T cells provided the cDNA or gDNA that made up the material.

The V gene end was trimmed by 5 bases and the J gene end by 4 bases; junction bases not matched to a gene: 6. In germline, CDR1 is PRHDT, CDR2 FYEKMQ (reference sequence). This CDR3 region has 14 residues. Study processing details: Counts of nucleated cells, estimated from reference gene primer amplification, were obtained. TCRdb keeps only in-frame clones here, not all; method: immunoSEQ multiplex PCR. The D gene and trimming were derived from the DNA, and the V and J assignments and clone size from that table. There are about 100,000 clones in the sample; about 86% occur only once, and 5% lies in the top ten.

The chain joins TRBV13 to TRBJ1-2; TRBD1 matches at 8 bases. The specimen sequenced was peripheral blood. The clonotype comes from a human donor in a cohort sampled during active COVID-19. The CDR3 bases are TGTGCCAGCAGCCCCGGGACAGGAGCCTATGGCTACACCTTC. Residues: CASSPGTGAYGYTF.